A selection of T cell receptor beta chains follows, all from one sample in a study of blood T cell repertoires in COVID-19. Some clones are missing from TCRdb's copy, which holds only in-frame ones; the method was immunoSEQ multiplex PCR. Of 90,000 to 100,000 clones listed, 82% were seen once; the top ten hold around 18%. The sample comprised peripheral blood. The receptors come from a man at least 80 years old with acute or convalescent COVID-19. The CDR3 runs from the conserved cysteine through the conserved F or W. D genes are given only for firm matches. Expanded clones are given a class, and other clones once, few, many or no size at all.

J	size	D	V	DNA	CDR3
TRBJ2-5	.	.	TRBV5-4	TGTGCCAGCAGCTTGGGAGGGCCAAGGGCGGTTTGGGAGACCCAGTACTTC	CASSLGGPRAVWETQYF
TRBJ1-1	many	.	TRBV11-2	TGTGCCAGCAGCTTAGAGTTCAGAAACCGGAACACTGAAGCTTTCTTT	CASSLEFRNRNTEAFF
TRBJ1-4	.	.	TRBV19	TGTGCCAGTTCCTCTTTTTCAACTAATGAAAAACTGTTTTTT	CASSSFSTNEKLFF
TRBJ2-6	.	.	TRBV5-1	TGCGCCAGCAGCCCAATTTCCTCTGGGGCCAACGTCCTGACTTTC	CASSPISSGANVLTF
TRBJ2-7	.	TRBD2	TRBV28	TGTGCCAGCAGTTTATCGGGTCGGGGGGGCTACGAGCAGTACTTC	CASSLSGRGGYEQYF
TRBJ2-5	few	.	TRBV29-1	TGCAGCTCTTCTGGGGCAGGGGTAGAGACCCAGTACTTC	CSSSGAGVETQYF
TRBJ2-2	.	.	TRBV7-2	TGTGCCAGCAGCTTAAATGGACAGAACACCGGGGAGCTGTTTTTT	CASSLNGQNTGELFF
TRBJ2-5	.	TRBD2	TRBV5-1	TGCGCCAGCAGCGTCCGGACTAGCGGGGGGAGAGAGACCCAGTACTTC	CASSVRTSGGRETQYF
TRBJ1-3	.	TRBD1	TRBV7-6	TGTGCCAGCAGCCGACTGGGACAGGGTAGTGCCGGAAACACCATATATTTT	CASSRLGQGSAGNTIYF
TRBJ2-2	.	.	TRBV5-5	TGTGCCAGCAGCGCCTCACATGAGAACACCGGGGAGCTGTTTTTT	CASSASHENTGELFF
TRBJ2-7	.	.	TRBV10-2	TGCGCCAGCAGGGCAGCCGGGGTCGAGCAGTACTTC	CASRAAGVEQYF
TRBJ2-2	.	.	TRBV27	TGTGCCAGCAGTTTATGGGCTGCTTTGAACACCGGGGAGCTGTTTTTT	CASSLWAALNTGELFF
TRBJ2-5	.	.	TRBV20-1	TGCAGTGCTAGTCACTTGGAAGAGACCCAGTACTTC	CSASHLEETQYF
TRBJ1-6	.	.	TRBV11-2	TGTGCCAGCAGCTTAAGTCAGAATTCACCCCTCCACTTT	CASSLSQNSPLHF
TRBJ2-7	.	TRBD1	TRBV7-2	TGTGCCAGCAGCGGGGGACAGGGAGCCTCCTACGAGCAGTACTTC	CASSGGQGASYEQYF
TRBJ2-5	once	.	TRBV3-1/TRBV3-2	TGTGCCAGCAGCCGACGGACTATACAAGAGACCCAGTACTTC	CASSRRTIQETQYF
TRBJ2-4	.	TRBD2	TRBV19	TGTGCCAGTAGCCCTGACTACGGGGGGGCTGGGATTCAGTACTTC	CASSPDYGGAGIQYF
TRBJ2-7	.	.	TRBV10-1	TGCGCCAGCTCTCGGGAGAGGGGTCCAACCTACGAGCAGTACTTC	CASSRERGPTYEQYF
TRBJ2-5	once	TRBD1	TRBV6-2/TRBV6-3	TGTGCCAGCAGTCTCCCCTCGGGACAGGGGTCTAGGGAGACCCAGTACTTC	CASSLPSGQGSRETQYF
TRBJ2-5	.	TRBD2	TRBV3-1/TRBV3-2	TGTGCCAGCAGCAGGGGGGCGGGAGGTGAAGAGACCCAGTACTTC	CASSRGAGGEETQYF
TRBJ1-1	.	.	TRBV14	TGTGCCAGCAGCCACTACAGGACACGGAACACTGAAGCTTTCTTT	CASSHYRTRNTEAFF
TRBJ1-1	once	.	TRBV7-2	TGTGCCAGCCTGCGCGGGGGGCGCACCACTGAAGCTTTCTTT	CASLRGGRTTEAFF
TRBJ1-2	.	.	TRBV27	TGTGCCAGCAGCACAAAACCTTCGTCCGGCTACACCTTC	CASSTKPSSGYTF
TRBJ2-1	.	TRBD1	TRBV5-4	TGTGCCTTCCCGGACAGGATGAACAATGAGCAGTTCTTC	CAFPDRMNNEQFF
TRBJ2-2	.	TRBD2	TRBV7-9	TGTGCCAGCAGCTTTAGCGGGATTGGCGGGGAGCTGTTTTTT	CASSFSGIGGELFF
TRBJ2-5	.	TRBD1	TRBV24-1	TGTGCCACCAGTGATTTGAAGGACAGGGCGGAGACCCAGTACTTC	CATSDLKDRAETQYF
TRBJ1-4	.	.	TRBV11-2	TGTGCCAGCAGCTTACCATCTTTGGGGCTCGGTGAAAAACTGTTTTTT	CASSLPSLGLGEKLFF
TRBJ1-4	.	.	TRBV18	TGTGCCAGCTCACCCACTCGGAGCACTAATGAAAAACTGTTTTTT	CASSPTRSTNEKLFF
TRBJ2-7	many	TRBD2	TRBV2	TGTGCCAGCACTGGAGGTAGCGGGAGACGGGGCTCCTACGAGCAGTACTTC	CASTGGSGRRGSYEQYF
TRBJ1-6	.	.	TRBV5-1	TGCGCCAGCAGCAGGGATAGGGGCAATTCACCCCTCCACTTT	CASSRDRGNSPLHF
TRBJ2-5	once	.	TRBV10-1	TGCGCCAGCAGTGGGGAGTACCAAGAGACCCAGTACTTC	CASSGEYQETQYF
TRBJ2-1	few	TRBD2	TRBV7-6	TGTGCCAGCAGCCCCTCGTATGCCGGGAGGGCTGATGAGCAGTTCTTC	CASSPSYAGRADEQFF
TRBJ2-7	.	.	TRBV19	TGTGCCAGTAGTAAGGCAGGGGAGGGTTACGAGCAGTACTTC	CASSKAGEGYEQYF
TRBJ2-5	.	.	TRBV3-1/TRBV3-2	TGTGCCAGCAGCCAAGACCAACTAGTCGAAGAGACCCAGTACTTC	CASSQDQLVEETQYF
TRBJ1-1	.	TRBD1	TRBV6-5	TGTGCCAGCAGTCCCTCAGGGGGATTGAACACTGAAGCTTTCTTT	CASSPSGGLNTEAFF
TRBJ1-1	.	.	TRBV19	TGTGCCAGTAGTCCAGGCCAGAGTTCACTGAACACTGAAGCTTTCTTT	CASSPGQSSLNTEAFF
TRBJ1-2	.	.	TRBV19	TGTGCCAGTAGTACAGGAGGAGGTGGCTACACCTTC	CASSTGGGGYTF
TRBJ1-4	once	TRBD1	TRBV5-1	TGCGCCAGCAGCTTGGTCGGACAGGGCTGGGAAAAACTGTTTTTT	CASSLVGQGWEKLFF
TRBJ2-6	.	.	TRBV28	TGTGCCAGCAGTTATGACTCCACTACCTCTGGGGCCAACGTCCTGACTTTC	CASSYDSTTSGANVLTF
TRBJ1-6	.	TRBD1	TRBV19	TGTGCCAGTAGTCCAACCGGGACAGTTAATTCACCCCTCCACTTT	CASSPTGTVNSPLHF
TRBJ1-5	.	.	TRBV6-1	TGTGCCAGCAGTGAAGCTGTGACACCAAGCAATCAGCCCCAGCATTTT	CASSEAVTPSNQPQHF
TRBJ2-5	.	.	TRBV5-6	TGTGCCAGCAGCTTGGGCTGGTCCCGGGCCCAGTACTTC	CASSLGWSRAQYF
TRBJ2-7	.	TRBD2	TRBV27	TGTGCCAGCAGACTACTAGCGGGAGTTTCCGAGCAGTACTTC	CASRLLAGVSEQYF
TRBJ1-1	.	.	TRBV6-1	TGTGCCAGCAGTGACAGATACACTGAAGCTTTCTTT	CASSDRYTEAFF
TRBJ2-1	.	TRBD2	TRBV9	TGTGCCAGCAGCGTAGCCCCAGCGGGAGGGCCCTATGAGCAGTTCTTC	CASSVAPAGGPYEQFF
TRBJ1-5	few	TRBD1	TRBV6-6	TGTGCCAGCAGTTACCGAGGACAGGTTCAGCCCCAGCATTTT	CASSYRGQVQPQHF
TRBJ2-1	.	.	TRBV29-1	TGCAGCGTTGAAGATCAGGCGGGGGCGCGCGACAATGAGCAGTTCTTC	CSVEDQAGARDNEQFF
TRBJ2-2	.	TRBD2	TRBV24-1	TGTGCCACCAGTGACGGGACTAGCGGGCCGAGGGAGCTGTTTTTT	CATSDGTSGPRELFF
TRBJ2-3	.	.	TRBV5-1	TGCGCCAGCAGCTTGGTCCACGGGTCATTCACAGATACGCAGTATTTT	CASSLVHGSFTDTQYF
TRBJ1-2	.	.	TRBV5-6	TGTGCCAGCAGCTTGAAAGGAGCGGATCCTTTAGGCTACACCTTC	CASSLKGADPLGYTF
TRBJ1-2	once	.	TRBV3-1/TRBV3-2	TGTGCCAGCAGCCAGGAGGATAGGAGCTACACCTTC	CASSQEDRSYTF
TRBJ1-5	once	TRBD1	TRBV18	TGTGCCAGCTCAGCCGACAGGGTTCAGCCCCAGCATTTT	CASSADRVQPQHF
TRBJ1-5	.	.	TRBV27	TGTGCCAGCAGGACAGTCAATCAGCCCCAGCATTTT	CASRTVNQPQHF